This is a list of T cell receptor beta chains from one sample in a study of T cell repertoires in cytomegalovirus infection. No cognate antigen is known for these TCRs. Using its own MiXCR run on the reads, TCRdb lists one record per CDR3 protein. Of hundreds of thousands of distinct CDR3 sequences listed, about 33% are singletons. Sample: cultured PBMCs, taken from culture after CMV antigen stimulation. The receptors were sampled from a human donor in good health (CMV status not recorded). Some clones in this sample may be carry-over from other donors' samples. Both conserved end residues are part of each CDR3. The D gene is left open where the match is weak. Clone size is not always given. Where it is, it says once, few, many or a class for expanded clones.

J: TRBJ2-5
D: TRBD2
V: TRBV12-3/TRBV12-4
size: NA
DNA: TGTGCCAGCAGTTCGAGGGAGGGGCAAGAGACCCAGTACTTC
CDR3: CASSSREGQETQYF

J: TRBJ2-7
D: TRBD1
V: TRBV7-2
size: many
DNA: TGTGCCAGCAGCTTAAGAATTACCGGACGGGACAGAGCCTACGAGCAGTACTTC
CDR3: CASSLRITGRDRAYEQYF

J: TRBJ2-7
D: TRBD1
V: TRBV29-1
size: NA
DNA: TGCAGCGTTGAAGGTGAGGGGGCAGCCTACGAGCAGTACTTC
CDR3: CSVEGEGAAYEQYF

J: TRBJ2-3
D: NA
V: TRBV7-2
size: NA
DNA: TGTGCCAGCAGCTTTGCCTTGATTTACACAGATACGCAGTATTTT
CDR3: CASSFALIYTDTQYF

J: TRBJ2-1
D: NA
V: TRBV7-2
size: NA
DNA: TGTGCCAGCAGCTTGCGGACAGGGAGCGGGAGTGAGCAGTTCTTC
CDR3: CASSLRTGSGSEQFF

J: TRBJ2-7
D: TRBD2
V: TRBV7-9
size: NA
DNA: TGTGCCAGCGTTCCTAGACTAGCCCCGTACGAGCAGTACTTC
CDR3: CASVPRLAPYEQYF

J: TRBJ2-4
D: NA
V: TRBV11-2
size: NA
DNA: TGTGCCAGCAGCCCGGGACTGCGGGACATTCAGTACTTC
CDR3: CASSPGLRDIQYF

J: TRBJ1-5
D: NA
V: TRBV7-8
size: NA
DNA: TGTGCCAGCAGCTTATCCGAGGGACTTAGCAATCAGCCCCAGCATTTT
CDR3: CASSLSEGLSNQPQHF

J: TRBJ2-7
D: TRBD1
V: TRBV6-2/TRBV6-3
size: few
DNA: TGTGCCAGCAGTTACACGACAGGGGACAGCTCCTACGAGCAGTACTTC
CDR3: CASSYTTGDSSYEQYF

J: TRBJ2-3
D: NA
V: TRBV11-2
size: few
DNA: TGTGCCAGCAGCTGGGCTGGGGCAGAGGAAGATACGCAGTATTTT
CDR3: CASSWAGAEEDTQYF

J: TRBJ1-1
D: NA
V: TRBV12-3/TRBV12-4
size: many
DNA: TGTGCCAGCAGTCCACCCGGGGTCCTCAACACTGAAGCTTTCTTT
CDR3: CASSPPGVLNTEAFF

J: TRBJ2-3
D: TRBD2
V: TRBV7-2
size: many
DNA: TGTGCCAGCAGCCTCGGGACTAGCGGGGATTTCAGCTCAGATACGCAGTATTTT
CDR3: CASSLGTSGDFSSDTQYF

J: TRBJ2-7
D: TRBD2
V: TRBV7-9
size: NA
DNA: TGTGCCAGCAGCTCGAAAGCGGGGGCCAAATCCTACGAGCAGTACTTC
CDR3: CASSSKAGAKSYEQYF

J: TRBJ2-4
D: NA
V: TRBV19
size: NA
DNA: TGTGCCAGTAGTTCACCCGGTCTAGCCAAAAACATTCAGTACTTC
CDR3: CASSSPGLAKNIQYF

J: TRBJ2-1
D: NA
V: TRBV6-1
size: NA
DNA: TGTGCCAGCAGTGACAGCATGTCCCTGCGCTACAATGAGCAGTTCTTC
CDR3: CASSDSMSLRYNEQFF

J: TRBJ2-5
D: NA
V: TRBV18
size: NA
DNA: TGTGCCAGCTCACCAGGGTACCAAGAGACCCAGTACTTC
CDR3: CASSPGYQETQYF

J: TRBJ2-5
D: NA
V: TRBV2
size: few
DNA: TGTGCCAGCAGTGAACAGGGGTTCCGATGCTTC
CDR3: CASSEQGFRCF

J: TRBJ2-4
D: NA
V: TRBV7-3
size: NA
DNA: TGTGCCAGCGAAGGGCCGGCCAAAAACATTCAGTACTTC
CDR3: CASEGPAKNIQYF

J: TRBJ2-1
D: TRBD2
V: TRBV6-6
size: NA
DNA: TGTGCCAGCAGTTACTCCGCAATAGCGGGAGGGCCCTTACATGAGCAGTTCTTC
CDR3: CASSYSAIAGGPLHEQFF

J: TRBJ1-1
D: NA
V: TRBV6-6
size: few
DNA: TGTGCCAGCAGTTACGAGATGAGGGTTGAAGCTTTCTTT
CDR3: CASSYEMRVEAFF

J: TRBJ2-5
D: NA
V: TRBV6-2/TRBV6-3
size: NA
DNA: TGTGCCAGCAGCCCCCGGGTTACTAGCTTCCGCAAAGAGACCCAGTACTTC
CDR3: CASSPRVTSFRKETQYF

J: TRBJ2-7
D: NA
V: TRBV6-5
size: few
DNA: TGTGCCAGCAGTGCGCTAGCGCGCAGTAAGCAGTACTTC
CDR3: CASSALARSKQYF

J: TRBJ1-6
D: NA
V: TRBV6-8
size: NA
DNA: TGTGCCAGCAGGCGGAGCAGGGATTCACCCCTCCACTTT
CDR3: CASRRSRDSPLHF

J: TRBJ1-4
D: TRBD1
V: TRBV7-6
size: NA
DNA: TGTGCCAGCAGCGCACAGGGGATAGGGGGAAAACTGTTTTTT
CDR3: CASSAQGIGGKLFF

J: TRBJ2-5
D: NA
V: TRBV7-2
size: many
DNA: TGTGCCAGCGCCACCGACGCGGGGCGGGAGACCCAGTACTTC
CDR3: CASATDAGRETQYF

J: TRBJ1-3
D: NA
V: TRBV11-2
size: NA
DNA: TGTGCCAGCAGCTTGAATCCGACCGGAAACACCATATATTTT
CDR3: CASSLNPTGNTIYF

J: TRBJ2-7
D: NA
V: TRBV6-1
size: few
DNA: TGTGCCAGCAGGAGAGGAAGCTCCTACGAGCAGTACTTC
CDR3: CASRRGSSYEQYF

J: TRBJ2-7
D: NA
V: TRBV7-2
size: many
DNA: TGTGCCAGCAGCTCCCGTACGTCAGTCTCCTACGAGCAGTACTTC
CDR3: CASSSRTSVSYEQYF

J: TRBJ1-1
D: TRBD1
V: TRBV10-3
size: NA
DNA: TGTGCCATCAGAACAGGGGAGAACACTGAAGCTTTCTTT
CDR3: CAIRTGENTEAFF

J: TRBJ2-6
D: NA
V: TRBV7-6
size: many
DNA: TGTGCCAGCAGCTCCCCGGAGCCCCCCCACTCTGGGGCCAACGTCCTGACTTTC
CDR3: CASSSPEPPHSGANVLTF

J: TRBJ1-2
D: TRBD1
V: TRBV20-1
size: NA
DNA: TGCAGTGCTAGCCGGGCAGGGGGCAACTATGGCTACACCTTC
CDR3: CSASRAGGNYGYTF

J: TRBJ1-1
D: NA
V: TRBV5-4
size: NA
DNA: TGTGCCAGCAGCTTCAGTATTAGTCGGACTGAAGCTTTCTTT
CDR3: CASSFSISRTEAFF

J: TRBJ2-3
D: NA
V: TRBV15
size: few
DNA: TGTGCCACCAGCTCTAGCGAGTCTAGCACAGATACGCAGTATTTT
CDR3: CATSSSESSTDTQYF

J: TRBJ2-1
D: NA
V: TRBV29-1
size: few
DNA: TGCAGCGTTGTTCCCTCTCTGGGTATCAATGAGCAGTTCTTC
CDR3: CSVVPSLGINEQFF

J: TRBJ2-7
D: TRBD2
V: TRBV18
size: NA
DNA: TGTGCCAGCTCACCACCCCCCCTAACGGGGGGATTTGGGGAGCAGTACTTC
CDR3: CASSPPPLTGGFGEQYF

J: TRBJ2-7
D: TRBD2
V: TRBV6-5
size: NA
DNA: TGTGCCAGCACCTCCAATAGCGGGATTTCTACCGAGCAGTACTTC
CDR3: CASTSNSGISTEQYF

J: TRBJ1-5
D: NA
V: TRBV7-2
size: many
DNA: TGTGCCAGCAGCCAAGACGCGGGAGGTCAGCCCCAGCATTTT
CDR3: CASSQDAGGQPQHF

J: TRBJ2-1
D: TRBD2
V: TRBV12-3/TRBV12-4
size: NA
DNA: TGTGCCAGCATGCGGGGGGCCTACAATGAGCAGTTCTTC
CDR3: CASMRGAYNEQFF

J: TRBJ2-3
D: NA
V: TRBV11-2
size: NA
DNA: TGTGCCAGCAGCCCCCTGGCTGATTTAAATCCAGATACGCAGTATTTT
CDR3: CASSPLADLNPDTQYF

J: TRBJ2-7
D: TRBD1
V: TRBV4-1
size: once
DNA: TGCGCCAGCAGCCAGCCGGGACAGGGGCCGGCCGTACAGTACTTC
CDR3: CASSQPGQGPAVQYF

J: TRBJ2-3
D: NA
V: TRBV6-1
size: NA
DNA: TGTGCCAGCAGTGACCCGGGCCTCGGCACAGATACGCAGTATTTT
CDR3: CASSDPGLGTDTQYF

J: TRBJ2-1
D: TRBD2
V: TRBV7-6
size: NA
DNA: TGTGCCGGCAGCCGGAGCGGGGGTTACAATGAGCAGTTCTTC
CDR3: CAGSRSGGYNEQFF

J: TRBJ2-1
D: NA
V: TRBV12-3/TRBV12-4
size: few
DNA: TGTGCCAGCAGGGGGGGGTTAGGGACAGCAAACAATGAGCAGTTCTTC
CDR3: CASRGGLGTANNEQFF

J: TRBJ2-2
D: NA
V: TRBV7-2
size: few
DNA: TGTGCCAGCAGCTTGTCGGACGTCCCCGGGGAGCTGTTTTTT
CDR3: CASSLSDVPGELFF

J: TRBJ1-1
D: NA
V: TRBV7-6
size: many
DNA: TGTGCCAGCAGCTTAGGGGGGGGTGGTGAAGCTTTCTTT
CDR3: CASSLGGGGEAFF

J: TRBJ1-1
D: NA
V: TRBV7-2
size: few
DNA: TGTGCCAGCAGCTGGTACAACAGCATGAACACTGAAGCTTTCTTT
CDR3: CASSWYNSMNTEAFF

J: TRBJ2-3
D: TRBD2
V: TRBV7-2
size: many
DNA: TGTGCCAGCAGCCTGGGACTAGCGGGAGGGGGTCAGGATACGCAGTATTTT
CDR3: CASSLGLAGGGQDTQYF

J: TRBJ1-1
D: NA
V: TRBV11-2
size: NA
DNA: TGTGCCAGCAGCTTAACCAGGGGAAACACTGAAGCTTTCTTT
CDR3: CASSLTRGNTEAFF

J: TRBJ2-7
D: NA
V: TRBV7-6
size: few
DNA: TGTGCCAGCAGCCGAGAACCAGTATACGAGCAGTACTTC
CDR3: CASSREPVYEQYF

J: TRBJ2-3
D: NA
V: TRBV12-3/TRBV12-4
size: NA
DNA: TGTGCCAGCGCTCCTGGGACCGCGGCAGATACGCAGTATTTT
CDR3: CASAPGTAADTQYF

J: TRBJ2-5
D: NA
V: TRBV5-1
size: NA
DNA: TGCGCCAGCAGCGTGGACAGACTTGAGACCCAGTACTTC
CDR3: CASSVDRLETQYF